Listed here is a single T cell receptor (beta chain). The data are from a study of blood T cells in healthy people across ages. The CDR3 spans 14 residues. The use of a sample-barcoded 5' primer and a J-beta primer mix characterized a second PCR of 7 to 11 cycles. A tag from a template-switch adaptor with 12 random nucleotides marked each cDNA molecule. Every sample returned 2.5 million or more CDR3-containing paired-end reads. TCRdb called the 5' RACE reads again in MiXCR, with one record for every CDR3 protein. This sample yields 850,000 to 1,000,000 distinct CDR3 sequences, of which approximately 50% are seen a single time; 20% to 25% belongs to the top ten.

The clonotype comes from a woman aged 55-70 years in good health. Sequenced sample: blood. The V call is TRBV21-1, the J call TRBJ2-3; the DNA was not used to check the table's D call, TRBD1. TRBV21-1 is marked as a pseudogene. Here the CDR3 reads CATRNRGGTDTQYF. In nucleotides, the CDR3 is TGTGCCACTCGGAACAGGGGAGGCACAGATACGCAGTATTTT.